These 14 T cell receptor beta chains came from one sample sequenced in a study of cytomegalovirus exposure and HLA in healthy donors. It was with 60 Vbeta and 13 Jbeta primers that the PCR ran. Some clones are missing from TCRdb's copy, which holds only in-frame ones; the method was immunoSEQ multiplex PCR. The table lists 150,000 to 200,000 clones, 65% to 80% of them singletons. Sequencing was performed on PBMCs. Receptor source: a woman in her twenties or thirties in good health and CMV-seropositive.

With respect to this clone: This sample also contains other DNA sequences that code for the same CDR3. The J gene is TRBJ2-1, the V gene TRBV7-2, with 11 positions matching TRBD1. Germline V lookup: CDR1 SGHTA, CDR2 FQGNSA. V was pared by 5 bases and J by 11 bases, with 5 bases of the junction left unmatched. The CDR3 sequence is 13 residues long. CDR3 in amino acids: CASSLGTGGKQFF. As DNA, the CDR3 is TGTGCCAGCAGCCTCGGGACAGGGGGTAAGCAGTTCTTC.

V usage is TRBV25-1 and J usage is TRBJ2-5; 12 bases are shared with TRBD1. Trimming removed 3 bases from V and 4 bases from J; junction bases left unmatched: 9. CDR1 is MGHDK and CDR2 is SYGVNS in the germline V gene. The CDR3 extends over 17 amino acids. The CDR3 sequence is CASSEGQGANAGETQYF. Written as DNA, the CDR3 is TGTGCCAGCAGTGAGGGACAGGGGGCCAATGCGGGAGAGACCCAGTACTTC.

The rearrangement joins TRBV7-2 to TRBJ2-3, with a tentative D call TRBD1 (5 bases). CDR3 length equals 14 residues. Germline V CDR1 and CDR2: SGHTA, FQGNSA. The V and J ends lost 2 bases and 4 bases respectively, with 10 bases between them. The CDR3 spells CASSLRGSPDTQYF. The DNA of the CDR3 is TGTGCCAGCAGCTTAAGGGGTTCTCCAGATACGCAGTATTTT.

V gene TRBV12-5 combines with J gene TRBJ2-7; TRBD1 matches at 9 bases. Unmatched junction bases numbered 30, after V lost 7 bases and J lost 5 bases. CDR1 is LGHNT, CDR2 FRNRAP, per germline. This CDR3 has 21 amino acids. The CDR3 coding sequence is TGTGCTAGTGCCCTGATGAGGACAGGGGCCTTCTTGGCGCGGTCGGGCCACGAGCAGTACTTC. The encoded protein is CASALMRTGAFLARSGHEQYF.

V usage is TRBV6-6 and J usage is TRBJ1-5; tentative D call: TRBD1 (5 bases). The CDR3 runs to 15 residues. V lost 2 bases to trimming and J lost 5 bases, with 13 bases between them. Germline loops: CDR1 MNHNY, CDR2 SVGAGI (reference sequence). The CDR3 bases are TGTGCCAGCAGTTACCAAACCGGGGGGGATCAGCCCCAGCATTTT. Translation: CASSYQTGGDQPQHF.

V and J are TRBV5-5 and TRBJ2-3, with D perhaps TRBD1 (6 bases). Between the trimmed V and J ends, which lost 7 bases and 5 bases, there was a span of 20 bases. CDR3 length: 15 residues. Germline V lookup: CDR1 SGHKS, CDR2 YYEKEE (reference sequence). The CDR3: CASSLVPQGQDTQYF. CDR3 DNA: TGTGCCAGCTCCCTTGTCCCCCAGGGGCAAGATACGCAGTATTTT.

The chain couples TRBV28 to TRBJ1-3, with D possibly being TRBD1 (5 bases). Germline lookup yields CDR1 MDHEN and CDR2 SYDVKM. There are 16 residues in the CDR3. Trimming took off 6 bases at V and 0 bases at J, with 15 bases between the two ends. This CDR3 is CASRRMGRSSGNTIYF. CDR3 in DNA: TGTGCCAGCAGAAGAATGGGGCGTAGCTCTGGAAACACCATATATTTT.

This clone was found once. V gene TRBV28 combines with J gene TRBJ2-7; maybe TRBD2 (6 bases). Deletions cut 4 bases from V and 4 bases from J, with 8 bases between. The CDR3 length is 12 residues. In germline, CDR1 is MDHEN, CDR2 SYDVKM. The CDR3 DNA reads TGTGCCAGCAGTTCGGGGACTTACGAGCAGTACTTC. It encodes CASSSGTYEQYF.

With respect to this clone: The junction and the germline gene differ at one end; a read error may be behind it. The rearrangement links TRBV5-1 to TRBJ2-4, with 7 bases identical to TRBD1. Germline V lookup: CDR1 SGHRS, CDR2 YFSETQ. The CDR3 is 16 residues long. As DNA, the CDR3 is TGCGCCAGCAGCTCGGGACAGCTGGGAGCCAAAAACAGTCAGTACTTC. This encodes CASSSGQLGAKNSQYF.

The V and J genes are TRBV6-6 and TRBJ2-7, with a tentative D call TRBD1 (6 bases). The CDR3 runs to 14 residues. Trimming took 0 bases from V and 6 from J, leaving 12 bases between them. The germline CDR1 and CDR2 sequences are MNHNY and SVGAGI (reference sequence). The CDR3 loop reads CASSYSNSQGEQYF. The CDR3 DNA sequence: TGTGCCAGCAGTTACTCAAACTCACAGGGCGAGCAGTACTTC.

This clone was counted only a few times. The chain employs TRBV29-1 and TRBJ2-7; D is perhaps TRBD1 (6 bases). The V end was cut by 7 bases, the J end by 3 bases, with 16 bases between. This CDR3 contains 13 residues. Germline CDR1 reads SQVTM; CDR2 reads ANQGSEA. Here the CDR3 DNA reads TGCAGCGCTCAGGGGTTTCGGGTCTACGAGCAGTACTTC. Its translation is CSAQGFRVYEQYF.

The chain uses TRBV7-3 and TRBJ2-1; 13 nucleotides match TRBD2. V lost 5 bases to trimming and J lost 7 bases; unmatched junction nucleotides: 5. The CDR3 sequence is 15 residues long. In germline, CDR1 is SGHTA, CDR2 FQGTGA. The CDR3 spells CASSPGLAGSNEQFF. CDR3 DNA: TGTGCCAGCAGCCCGGGACTAGCGGGGTCGAATGAGCAGTTCTTC. The full variable domain, completed using reference TRBV7-3 and TRBJ2-1, is GAGVSQTPSNKVTEKGKYVELRCDPISGHTALYWYRQSLGQGPEFLIYFQGTGAADDSGLPNDRFFAVRPEGSVSTLKIQRTERGDSAVYLCASSPGLAGSNEQFFGPGTRLTVL.

The rearrangement links TRBV30 to TRBJ2-5; 11 positions match TRBD2. This CDR3 has 13 amino acids. The germline gives CDR1 GTSNPN, CDR2 SVGIG (reference sequence). V was pared by 5 bases and J by 8 bases, with 7 bases of the junction left unmatched. The CDR3 region has the DNA TGTGCCTGGGGGGGACTAGCGGTACAAACCCAGTACTTC. It translates to CAWGGLAVQTQYF.

V usage is TRBV27 and J usage is TRBJ2-4; 11 bases fit TRBD2. Germline V gene lookup returns CDR1 MNHEY and CDR2 SMNVEV (reference sequence). The trim removed 8 bases at V and 8 bases at J, leaving 8 bases unmatched. The CDR3 runs to 14 residues. This CDR3 reads CASAEIAGGDIQYF. In DNA, the CDR3 is TGTGCCAGCGCCGAGATAGCGGGGGGGGACATTCAGTACTTC.